Sequencing of this TCR beta chain was carried out in a study of T-cell reconstitution after alpha-beta-depleted transplantation in children. The CDR3 sequence is 14 residues long. Trimming shortened V by 4 bases and J by 4 bases, and 12 bases separated the two germline ends. Germline assignment: CDR1 LGHDT and CDR2 YNNKEL (reference sequence). The study's findings and limits: Roughly two months post-transplant, alpha-beta T cells reportedly originated from several hundred graft clones that had expanded. Newly made T cells mostly supplied T-cell counts and diversity one year after transplant. Recipient T cells and thymic progenitors that survived gave rise to the high TCRbeta diversity observed at day 60 in some patients.

Molecular barcoding with unique molecular identifiers was used for the TCRbeta library. TCRdb reprocessed the PCR reads with MiXCR, giving one entry per CDR3 protein. Of over 85,000 distinct CDR3 sequences listed, 6% were seen once; the top ten hold 6% to 7%. There are many counts of this clonotype. Its specificity is unknown. This receptor was obtained from a female patient aged 2-9 years who had a stem cell transplant for Fanconi anemia, so the T cells may come from the graft donor. V is TRBV3-1 and J is TRBJ2-3; D may be TRBD2 (7 bases). The sample consisted of PBMCs, mostly from graft donor cells, taken 60 days after TCRalphabeta/CD19-depleted stem cell transplant. CDR3 residues: CASSRRGGADTQYF. The CDR3, as DNA: TGTGCCAGCAGCCGCCGCGGGGGCGCAGATACGCAGTATTTT.